This T cell receptor beta chain was identified during a study of T cell responses to AZD1222 COVID-19 vaccine. V trimming: 3 bases; J trimming: 8 bases; junction bases outside the gene matches: 2. The CDR3 covers 12 residues. The germline V gene has CDR1 LNHNV and CDR2 YYDKDF (reference sequence). The method was immunoSEQ multiplex PCR; TCRdb's version includes in-frame clones alone and lacks a portion of them. In the table there are about 170,000 clones, around nine tenths of which are singletons. V usage is TRBV15 and J usage is TRBJ1-1; 8 bases agree with TRBD1. This material consisted of peripheral blood, taken 28 days after the second AZD1222 dose. The sequence was obtained from an adult who received the AZD1222 COVID-19 vaccine. The CDR3 sequence is CATSSRQGEAFF. Written as DNA, the CDR3 is TGTGCCACCAGCAGCCGACAGGGGGAAGCTTTCTTT.